In this sample, the clone carrying this TCR beta chain turned up many times. The antigen is not known. From the germline J gene comes the end of the CDR3, since the read stops 3 residues before it. This specimen belongs to a study of T cell clonality in common variable immunodeficiency. V gave up 1 base and J gave up 4 bases, with 4 bases separating them. The CDR3 has 13 amino acids. The germline CDR1 and CDR2 sequences are SGHAT and FQNNGV. Study-level findings and limits: Fewer TCRbeta clones were shared among CVID subjects than controls.

Repertoires were generated with immunoSEQ multiplex PCR, while TCRdb's copy carries only in-frame clones and drops some. The sample shows 25,000 to 35,000 clones, none of them appearing just once. Sequencing was carried out using peripheral blood mononuclear cells. The rearrangement joins TRBV11-2 to TRBJ2-2; D is unclear. This TCR came from a person between 18 and 70 years old in good health. The covered CDR3 bases are TGTGCCAGCAGCTTAGGCGGCACCGGGGAG. Protein: CASSLGGTGE. The whole CDR3 sequence reads CASSLGGTGELFF.